One and the same sample provided the 28 T cell receptor beta chains below, sequenced in a study of Graves' ophthalmopathy and Graves' hyperthyroidism (dated by TCRdb to between 2018 and 2020). The sequencer listed for this sample is Illumina HiSeq 2000. For repertoire sequencing, TCR beta CDR3 regions were amplified from RNA transcripts. The first round was an RT-PCR using HTBI primers with the Qiagen OneStep RT-PCR kit, and this first round was followed by a second-round multiplex PCR, then size selection and purification. In-frame beta chains were kept once TCRdb had trimmed the public reads at Q25 with fastp and called clones with MiXCR. Identical CDR3 proteins give one entry, which carries the most common genes and DNA. The sample yields approximately 540,000 distinct CDR3 sequences; roughly 39% were counted once. The top ten constitute about 4% of the sample. The sequencing sample was made of peripheral blood or thyroid tissue (not recorded which). These receptors were collected from an adult man with Graves' hyperthyroidism.

The chain joins TRBV6-5 to TRBJ2-7; 8 nucleotides agree with TRBD1. Germline V gene sequence: CDR1 MNHEY, CDR2 SVGAGI. Trimming removed 8 bases from V and 7 bases from J; junction bases left unmatched: 10. The CDR3 covers 13 residues. The chain's CDR3 is CASSGQGAREQYF. The CDR3 nucleotides are TGTGCCAGCTCAGGGCAGGGGGCGCGTGAGCAGTACTTC.

The rearrangement links TRBV27 to TRBJ2-7, with a tentative D call TRBD1 (5 bases). The CDR3 has 15 residues. Germline values: CDR1 MNHEY, CDR2 SMNVEV (reference sequence). V gave up 2 bases and J gave up 5 bases, with 16 bases separating them. The CDR3 DNA is TGTGCCAGCAGTTTAGAGTCCAGGGCGTCCCACGAGCAGTACTTC. Its translation: CASSLESRASHEQYF.

In this sample, this clonotype turned up many times. The chain carries TRBV6-1 and TRBJ1-2; 8 bases are a match to TRBD1. This CDR3 spans 14 amino acids. The germline CDR1 and CDR2 sequences are MNHNS and SASEGT. V was clipped by 4 bases and J by 8 bases; unmatched bases: 9. The CDR3 nucleotides read TGTGCCAGCAGTGTGCGAGACAGGGGACGGGGCTACACCTTC. Its protein is CASSVRDRGRGYTF.

The chain employs TRBV12-3 or TRBV12-4 and TRBJ1-5; TRBD1 agrees at 7 bases. CDR3 size: 15 residues. V shed 6 bases, J shed 4 bases, and the junction held 9 bases outside the gene matches. The CDR3: CASSLRGQLNQPQHF. Here the CDR3 DNA reads TGTGCCAGCAGCTTGCGGGGACAGCTGAATCAGCCCCAGCATTTT.

This clonotype appeared a few times. This sequence joins TRBV7-4 and TRBJ1-6; maybe TRBD1 (5 bases). Germline V lookup: CDR1 SGHVT, CDR2 SQSDAQ. V gave up 6 bases and J gave up 1 base, with 7 bases separating them. This CDR3 comprises 14 residues. The DNA of the CDR3 is TGTGCCAGCAGTCCAGGGTCCTATAATTCACCCCTCCACTTT. Translated: CASSPGSYNSPLHF.

Many counts were recorded for this clonotype. The chain carries TRBV15 and TRBJ2-7; TRBD1 matches 7 bases. From germline, CDR1 is LNHNV and CDR2 YYDKDF (reference sequence). This CDR3 is built from 15 residues. V was clipped by 0 bases and J by 5 bases; unmatched bases: 7. CDR3 loop: CATSRDIRGSHEQYF. Here the CDR3 DNA reads TGTGCCACCAGCAGAGATATCAGGGGGTCCCACGAGCAGTACTTC.

The V call is TRBV7-8, the J call TRBJ2-2; 12 bases map to TRBD1. V trimming: 5 bases; J trimming: 2 bases; junction bases outside the gene matches: 3. The CDR3 runs to 16 residues. Germline V CDR1 and CDR2: SGHVS, FQNEAQ. In DNA, the CDR3 is TGTGCCAGCAGCCGCGGGACAGGGGGCAACACCGGGGAGCTGTTTTTT. Translating it yields CASSRGTGGNTGELFF.

V and J are TRBV12-5 and TRBJ2-7; D gene unclear. This CDR3 is built from 12 residues. V lost 6 bases and J lost 5, with 11 bases in between. Germline V CDR1 and CDR2: LGHNT, FRNRAP. The CDR3 coding sequence is TGTGCTAGTGGGAGAGACTGGGACGAGCAGTACTTC. It codes for CASGRDWDEQYF.

This clonotype was counted only a few times. J is TRBJ2-3 and V is TRBV7-3, with D tentatively TRBD1 (5 bases). V was shortened by 5 bases and J by 6 bases, with 9 bases between the two germline ends. The V gene's germline CDR1 is SGHTA and CDR2 FQGTGA. CDR3 length: 12 residues. The CDR3 loop reads CASSARVDTQYF. The CDR3 DNA follows: TGTGCCAGCAGCGCCAGGGTCGATACGCAGTATTTT.

The chain employs TRBV11-2 and TRBJ1-4; D uncertain. Trimming shortened V by 5 bases and J by 3 bases, and 13 bases separated the two germline ends. CDR3 size: 15 residues. Germline CDR1 reads SGHAT; CDR2 reads FQNNGV. CDR3 DNA: TGTGCCAGCAGCCCATGGGGAGGATCTAATGAAAAACTGTTTTTT. Translated, it gives CASSPWGGSNEKLFF. Full variable domain (remainder filled in from reference TRBV11-2 and TRBJ1-4): EAGVAQSPRYKIIEKRQSVAFWCNPISGHATLYWYQQILGQGPKLLIQFQNNGVVDDSQLPKDRFSAERLKGVDSTLKIQPAKLEDSAVYLCASSPWGGSNEKLFFGSGTQLSVL.

With respect to this clonotype: With a much larger clone just one base away, this may be a read error. The V gene is TRBV5-1, the J gene TRBJ2-2, with TRBD2 identical over 8 bases. Losses at the gene ends were 2 bases for V and 7 bases for J; bases not matched to a gene: 7. The CDR3 sequence is 15 residues long. The germline gives CDR1 SGHRS, CDR2 YFSETQ. The CDR3 reads CASSFSGAHIGELFF. As DNA, the CDR3 is TGCGCCAGCAGCTTTAGCGGGGCCCACATCGGGGAGCTGTTTTTT.

At least ten counts were recorded for this clonotype. The chain recombines TRBV9 with TRBJ1-4; the D is unclear. This CDR3 is built from 15 residues. Germline V lookup: CDR1 SGDLS, CDR2 YYNGEE. Between the trimmed V and J ends, which lost 2 bases and 7 bases, there was a span of 15 bases. CDR3 sequence (DNA): TGTGCCAGCAGCGTGGAGGCAGGAAGAGGTGAAAAACTGTTTTTT. As protein: CASSVEAGRGEKLFF.

V is TRBV7-6 and J is TRBJ1-2; no clear D gene. The CDR3 totals 12 residues. Germline lookup yields CDR1 SGHVS and CDR2 FNYEAQ. Trimming took off 0 bases at V and 5 bases at J, with 4 bases between the two ends. DNA for the CDR3: TGTGCCAGCAGCTTAGCGCTATATGGCTACACCTTC. Encoded protein: CASSLALYGYTF.

The table lists this clonotype with many counts. The chain recombines TRBV20-1 with TRBJ2-7; 8 nucleotides align to TRBD2. Unmatched junction bases numbered 3, after V lost 0 bases and J lost 2 bases. This CDR3 comprises 14 residues. Germline-derived CDR1 and CDR2 are DFQATT and SNEGSKA (reference sequence). The CDR3 sequence is CSARDSGSTYEQYF. The DNA for the CDR3 is TGCAGTGCTAGAGACAGCGGGAGTACCTACGAGCAGTACTTC.

A remark on this clonotype: The limits of the CDR3 on the DNA are not certain, so only TCRdb's listed CDR3 is given. The chain has TRBV29-1 and TRBJ1-2; the D segment call TRBD1 is taken from the table without a DNA check. Inclusive of both ends, the CDR3 amounts to 12 amino acids. Germline V lookup: CDR1 SQVTM, CDR2 ANQGSEA. CDR3: CSQQGANYGCTF.

V and J are TRBV12-3 or TRBV12-4 and TRBJ2-7; 11 nucleotides align to TRBD1. This CDR3 comprises 15 residues. Unmatched junction bases numbered 6, after V lost 5 bases and J lost 3 bases. In DNA, the CDR3 is TGTGCCAGCAGTACAAGGGACAGGGGGGACTACGAGCAGTACTTC. Protein sequence: CASSTRDRGDYEQYF.

A remark on this clonotype: Given a much more abundant clone one base away, this may be a read error. The V and J genes are TRBV20-1 and TRBJ2-2, with D perhaps TRBD2 (5 bases). The CDR3 runs 13 residues. Looked up from germline, CDR1 is DFQATT and CDR2 is SNEGSKA (reference sequence). The CDR3 loop reads CSARKVSPGELVF. The CDR3 DNA follows: TGCAGTGCTAGAAAGGTGTCACCCGGGGAGCTGGTTTTT.

This clonotype has a count of ten or more. V is TRBV20-1 and J is TRBJ1-1; D gene uncertain. Trimming removed 4 bases at V and 1 base at J, with 22 bases between. This CDR3 contains 17 residues. Germline V gives CDR1 DFQATT, CDR2 SNEGSKA (reference sequence). The CDR3 DNA reads as TGCAGTGCTAAGCCAGTTCTTTGGACGGGAGAGAACACTGAAGCTTTCTTT. Its translation is CSAKPVLWTGENTEAFF.

Worth noting for this clonotype: An end of the junction does not agree with germline; a read error may underlie this. This rearrangement joins TRBV7-8 to TRBJ2-7, with D maybe TRBD1 (6 bases). CDR1 SGHVS and CDR2 FQNEAQ come from the germline V gene. There are 14 residues in the CDR3. For the CDR3, the DNA is TGTGCCAGCAGTTACTCGGGGACATTATACGAGCAGTGCTTC. It yields the protein CASSYSGTLYEQCF.

The genes are TRBV20-1 and TRBJ1-5, with 10 bases fitting TRBD2. The tail of the sequence fits TRBJ2-3 better, so the J call may be wrong. Germline CDR1 and CDR2: DFQATT and SNEGSKA (reference sequence). CDR3 length equals 12 residues. Here the CDR3 reads CSVTSGADTQYF. CDR3 coding DNA: TGCAGTGTTACTAGCGGGGCCGATACGCAGTATTTT.

This chain links TRBV20-1 with TRBJ2-5, with 7 bases fitting TRBD1. J gave up 9 bases and V 3 bases, and 13 bases lay outside the gene matches. The CDR3 runs to 14 residues. The germline gives CDR1 DFQATT, CDR2 SNEGSKA (reference sequence). CDR3 region: CSARPPTGSMAQYF. CDR3 sequence (DNA): TGCAGTGCTAGGCCCCCGACAGGGTCGATGGCCCAGTACTTC.

This clonotype was observed a handful of times. The chain links TRBV2 to TRBJ1-5; D is possibly TRBD1 (6 bases). The CDR3 is 17 residues long. The germline V and J ends were trimmed by 0 bases and 4 bases, with 16 bases remaining between them. Germline-derived CDR1 and CDR2 are SNHLY and FYNNEI. The CDR3 sequence is CASSEASGGGWNQPQHF. In DNA, the CDR3 is TGTGCCAGCAGTGAAGCATCTGGGGGCGGCTGGAATCAGCCCCAGCATTTT.

This rearrangement joins TRBV2 to TRBJ2-3; TRBD2 matches 10 bases. Germline trimming cut 7 bases from V and 6 bases from J; bases unmatched to any gene: 13. Germline V gene lookup returns CDR1 SNHLY and CDR2 FYNNEI. The CDR3 covers 16 residues. CDR3 sequence: CASIAQTSGYSDTQYF. Here the CDR3 DNA reads TGTGCCAGCATCGCTCAGACTAGCGGGTATAGTGATACGCAGTATTTT.

V usage is TRBV2 and J usage is TRBJ2-5; 8 bases map to TRBD2. This CDR3 region has 15 residues. With 6 bases clipped from V and 3 bases from J, the junction kept 9 bases outside the gene matches. The germline CDR1 and CDR2 sequences are SNHLY and FYNNEI. The CDR3 reads CASSQAGRAKETQYF. DNA of the CDR3: TGTGCCAGCAGCCAAGCCGGGAGGGCAAAAGAGACCCAGTACTTC.

This chain connects TRBV19 to TRBJ1-1; D gene unclear. V was cut by 6 bases and J by 2 bases, with 16 bases left in between. The germline gives CDR1 LNHDA, CDR2 SQIVND (reference sequence). The length of the CDR3 is 15 residues. CDR3 protein: CASRDASLINTEAFF. The CDR3 DNA reads TGTGCCAGTAGGGATGCGAGCTTGATAAACACTGAAGCTTTCTTT.

CDR3 sequence (DNA): TGTGCCAGCAGTCCGCCGACAGGGGAGTTCTACGAGCAGTACTTC. Translation: CASSPPTGEFYEQYF. The V call is TRBV28, the J call TRBJ2-7; TRBD1 matches 8 bases. This CDR3 has 15 residues. V was clipped by 5 bases and J by 3 bases; unmatched bases: 9. Looked up from germline, CDR1 is MDHEN and CDR2 is SYDVKM. Combining the CDR3 with reference TRBV28 and TRBJ2-7 gives the whole variable domain DVKVTQSSRYLVKRTGEKVFLECVQDMDHENMFWYRQDPGLGLRLIYFSYDVKMKEKGDIPEGYSVSREKKERFSLILESASTNQTSMYLCASSPPTGEFYEQYFGPGTRLTVT.

This clonotype appeared once. The chain uses TRBV11-1 and TRBJ2-2; TRBD2 agrees at 8 bases. Germline-derived CDR1 and CDR2 are SGHAT and FQDESV (reference sequence). The CDR3 totals 18 residues. Germline trimming cut 5 bases from V and 0 bases from J; bases unmatched to any gene: 11. The DNA of the CDR3 is TGTGCCAGCAGCCTAACCGGCGGGGGGATTACGAACACCGGGGAGCTGTTTTTT. Protein product: CASSLTGGGITNTGELFF.

This clonotype occurred a few times. J is TRBJ2-5 and V is TRBV9; 7 bases fit TRBD2. V shed 0 bases, J shed 1 base, and the junction held 6 bases outside the gene matches. CDR1 SGDLS and CDR2 YYNGEE come from the germline V gene. The CDR3 has 16 residues. DNA for the CDR3: TGTGCCAGCAGCGTAGGTAGCGGGTCAAGCCAAGAGACCCAGTACTTC. It codes for CASSVGSGSSQETQYF.